The next 31 T cell receptor beta chains were all read from a single sample in a study of CD8 T cells in Susac syndrome. The authors reverse transcribed about 0.45 to 1 ug RNA with random hexamers. Via MiXCR, TCRdb re-called the immunoSEQ multiplex PCR reads, giving one row per CDR3 protein. The table includes around 120,000 distinct CDR3 sequences, just under 95% detected once. Sample: CD4+ T cells from PBMCs. Every receptor here comes from a human donor with multiple sclerosis.

The chain is built from TRBV6-2 or TRBV6-3 and TRBJ1-5; D ambiguous. V was pared by 8 bases and J by 6 bases, with 17 bases between. In germline, CDR1 is MNHEY, CDR2 SVGEGT. The CDR3 has 14 amino acids. CDR3 sequence (DNA): TGTGCCAGCCTCCCGGGCCATTGGCCTCAGCCCCAGCATTTT. It is translated as CASLPGHWPQPQHF.

Regarding this clonotype: Mismatch with germline at one junction end may stem from a read error. The chain links TRBV11-2 to TRBJ1-1; no clear D gene. The CDR3 totals 14 residues. CDR1 and CDR2 (germline): SGHAT, FQNNGV. The CDR3 region has the DNA TGTGCCAGCAGCTTAGGATGGATGAACGCTGAAGCTTTCTTT. Protein: CASSLGWMNAEAFF.

V is TRBV30 and J is TRBJ1-6; 9 nucleotides agree with TRBD1. The junction had 7 bases not matched to a gene; V was cut back by 3 bases and J by 7 bases. The CDR3 spans 15 residues. Germline loops: CDR1 GTSNPN, CDR2 SVGIG (reference sequence). In DNA form, the CDR3 reads TGTGCCTGGAGGTCCGGGACAGGGAAAAATTCACCCCTCCACTTT. Translation: CAWRSGTGKNSPLHF. Together with reference TRBV30 and TRBJ1-6, the CDR3 gives the full variable domain: SQTIHQWPATLVQPVGSPLSLECTVEGTSNPNLYWYRQAAGRGLQLLFYSVGIGQISSEVPQNLSASRPQDRQFILSSKKLLLSDSGFYLCAWRSGTGKNSPLHFGNGTRLTVT.

This chain connects TRBV15 to TRBJ2-3; the match to TRBD2 covers 11 bases. The V gene end was trimmed by 5 bases and the J gene end by 6 bases; junction bases not matched to a gene: 10. Germline V CDR1 and CDR2: LNHNV, YYDKDF (reference sequence). The CDR3 covers 16 residues. CDR3 in amino acids: CATSGQWTSGWDTQYF. For the CDR3, the DNA is TGTGCCACCAGCGGCCAATGGACTAGCGGGTGGGATACGCAGTATTTT.

The chain has TRBV5-1 and TRBJ2-5; 9 positions match TRBD1. Germline values: CDR1 SGHRS, CDR2 YFSETQ. Losses at the gene ends were 0 bases for V and 5 bases for J; bases not matched to a gene: 8. This CDR3 contains 16 residues. Here the CDR3 reads CASSLEYRQGGETQYF. The CDR3 coding sequence is TGCGCCAGCAGCTTGGAATACCGACAGGGGGGTGAGACCCAGTACTTC.

This clonotype has a handful of counts. The J gene is TRBJ2-3, the V gene TRBV5-1, with TRBD1 matching 9 bases. The length of the CDR3 is 15 residues. The V gene end was trimmed by 4 bases and the J gene end by 1 base; junction bases not matched to a gene: 4. CDR1 is SGHRS, CDR2 YFSETQ, per germline. The CDR3 protein is CASSIDRGGTDTQYF. CDR3 nucleotide sequence: TGCGCCAGCAGCATCGACAGGGGGGGCACAGATACGCAGTATTTT.

The chain is built from TRBV7-3 and TRBJ2-5; 8 nucleotides agree with TRBD2. The J segment lost 6 bases and the V segment lost 5 bases, leaving 8 bases of the junction unmatched. Germline-derived CDR1 and CDR2 are SGHTA and FQGTGA. The CDR3 is 14 amino acids. CDR3 DNA sequence: TGTGCCAGCAGCCCAACTAGCGGACATAAGACCCAGTACTTC. Translating gives CASSPTSGHKTQYF.

The chain combines TRBV5-1 with TRBJ1-3; 7 bases line up with TRBD1. CDR1 and CDR2 (germline): SGHRS, YFSETQ. Trimming removed 4 bases from V and 3 bases from J; junction bases left unmatched: 7. The CDR3 is 15 amino acids. CDR3 amino acids: CASSNLRDSGNTIYF. DNA of the CDR3: TGCGCCAGCAGCAACCTACGGGACAGTGGAAACACCATATATTTT.

The CDR3 bases are TGTGCCAGCAGCGCTAGCGGGGGGGCGGACACCGGGGAGCTGTTTTTT. Translation: CASSASGGADTGELFF. The chain combines TRBV7-9 with TRBJ2-2, with 12 nucleotides matching TRBD2. Germline lookup yields CDR1 SEHNR and CDR2 FQNEAQ (reference sequence). The CDR3 contains 16 residues. The trim removed 5 bases at V and 3 bases at J, leaving 4 bases unmatched.

This sequence joins TRBV19 and TRBJ1-5; no reliable D call. V was shortened by 10 bases and J by 4 bases, with 20 bases between the two germline ends. The CDR3 is 15 residues long. The V gene's germline CDR1 is LNHDA and CDR2 SQIVND (reference sequence). CDR3 bases: TGTGCCACAGACGAGCCTCAGGCCGAAAATCAGCCCCAGCATTTT. It encodes CATDEPQAENQPQHF.

The chain employs TRBV6-2 or TRBV6-3 and TRBJ1-6; D ambiguous. The CDR3 spans 13 residues. Deletions cut 6 bases from V and 10 bases from J, with 13 bases between. In germline, CDR1 is MNHEY, CDR2 SVGEGT. The CDR3 spells CASREGFSSPLHF. Here the CDR3 DNA reads TGTGCCAGCAGGGAGGGTTTTTCCTCACCCCTCCACTTT.

The chain employs TRBV27 and TRBJ1-2; TRBD1 is a possible D gene (5 bases). V was trimmed by 4 bases and J by 8 bases, leaving 17 bases between them. This CDR3 spans 14 amino acids. The germline CDR1 and CDR2 sequences are MNHEY and SMNVEV (reference sequence). In DNA form, the CDR3 reads TGTGCCAGCAGTTCTGGGACGGCGTTTGTGGGCTACACCTTC. This translates into CASSSGTAFVGYTF.

V and J are TRBV11-3 and TRBJ2-1, with D tentatively TRBD1 (5 bases). The ends were cut back, 2 bases at V and 9 bases at J, with 20 bases in the middle. This CDR3 comprises 16 residues. Germline CDR1 SGHNT, CDR2 YENEEA. CDR3 protein: CASSLPLGVPVVEQFF. The CDR3, as DNA: TGTGCCAGCAGCTTACCTCTAGGGGTCCCCGTGGTTGAGCAGTTCTTC.

The table lists this clonotype with a count of one. The rearrangement links TRBV29-1 to TRBJ1-1; TRBD1 is a possible D gene (5 bases). The CDR3 extends over 11 amino acids. Per germline, CDR1 SQVTM and CDR2 ANQGSEA. The V end lost 5 bases, the J end lost 5 bases, and 9 bases lay between the germline ends. CDR3: CSVQRGTEAFF. CDR3 bases: TGCAGCGTTCAGAGGGGAACTGAAGCTTTCTTT.

The chain is built from TRBV6-1 and TRBJ1-2; 10 bases align to TRBD1. J was trimmed by 4 bases and V by 6 bases; bases with no gene match: 8. The germline V gene encodes CDR1 MNHNS and CDR2 SASEGT. The CDR3 has 15 amino acids. CDR3 coding DNA: TGTGCCAGCAGGGAATCGACAGGGGGCGTCTATGGCTACACCTTC. It translates to CASRESTGGVYGYTF.

The chain couples TRBV4-3 to TRBJ2-1; D remains unclear. CDR3 length: 17 amino acids. CDR1 is LGHNA and CDR2 is YSLEER in the germline V gene. V lost 4 bases and J 0 bases, leaving 16 bases between the germline ends. The CDR3: CASSPHLSESSYNEQFF. The CDR3 region has the DNA TGCGCCAGCAGCCCCCACCTGTCAGAGAGCTCCTACAATGAGCAGTTCTTC.

The chain recombines TRBV11-2 with TRBJ2-7; D unclear. From germline, CDR1 is SGHAT and CDR2 FQNNGV. The CDR3 has 14 residues. Trimming removed 2 bases at V and 2 bases at J, with 10 bases between. The DNA for the CDR3 is TGTGCCAGCAGCTTACGGCTAGTTGCCTACGAGCAGTACTTC. It encodes CASSLRLVAYEQYF.

This chain joins TRBV20-1 and TRBJ2-7; possible D gene TRBD2, 5 bases. Germline V gives CDR1 DFQATT, CDR2 SNEGSKA (reference sequence). The CDR3 extends over 12 amino acids. The V end was cut by 4 bases, the J end by 5 bases, with 12 bases between. CDR3 sequence: CSATRRGDEQYF. The CDR3 coding sequence is TGCAGTGCTACCAGACGGGGAGACGAGCAGTACTTC.

The rearrangement uses TRBV27 and TRBJ1-1; D is undetermined. Germline loops: CDR1 MNHEY, CDR2 SMNVEV (reference sequence). Deletions cut 6 bases from V and 1 base from J, with 18 bases between. CDR3 length: 16 amino acids. CDR3 sequence (DNA): TGTGCCAGCAGATCCCTATCTGACCCTGGGAACACTGAAGCTTTCTTT. It yields the protein CASRSLSDPGNTEAFF.

This clonotype was observed a single time. This chain connects TRBV4-3 to TRBJ1-2; D might be TRBD1 (6 bases). Germline-derived CDR1 and CDR2 are LGHNA and YSLEER. The CDR3 runs 15 residues. Between the trimmed V and J ends, which lost 0 bases and 8 bases, there was a span of 16 bases. The CDR3 here is CASSQDGWNREGYTF. The DNA for the CDR3 is TGCGCCAGCAGCCAAGACGGATGGAACAGGGAAGGCTACACCTTC.

This rearrangement joins TRBV6-1 to TRBJ2-2, with 10 bases identical to TRBD2. CDR1 is MNHNS and CDR2 is SASEGT in the germline V gene. Germline trimming cut 5 bases from V and 7 bases from J; bases unmatched to any gene: 10. The CDR3 contains 16 residues. This CDR3 is CASSQLAGYMSGELFF. CDR3 coding DNA: TGTGCCAGCAGTCAACTAGCGGGGTATATGAGCGGGGAGCTGTTTTTT.

The V call is TRBV7-9, the J call TRBJ1-5; D uncertain. CDR1 and CDR2 (germline): SEHNR, FQNEAQ (reference sequence). This CDR3 comprises 13 residues. Trimming stripped 1 base from V and 5 bases from J, with 6 bases between. The CDR3 is CASSLEEDQPQHF. In nucleotides, the CDR3 is TGTGCCAGCAGCTTAGAAGAAGATCAGCCCCAGCATTTT. Full variable domain (rest looked up from reference TRBV7-9 and TRBJ1-5): DTGVSQNPRHKITKRGQNVTFRCDPISEHNRLYWYRQTLGQGPEFLTYFQNEAQLEKSRLLSDRFSAERPKGSFSTLEIQRTEQGDSAMYLCASSLEEDQPQHFGDGTRLSIL.

The CDR3 nucleotides read TGTGCCAGCAGCTTGCTCCGGGGGATAGATAATGAAAAACTGTTTTTT. It is translated as CASSLLRGIDNEKLFF. The chain carries TRBV7-9 and TRBJ1-4, with TRBD1 as a possible D gene (5 bases). The CDR3 consists of 16 residues. From germline, CDR1 is SEHNR and CDR2 FQNEAQ (reference sequence). V lost 3 bases and J lost 4, with 15 bases in between.

This chain joins TRBV5-1 and TRBJ1-6, with D uncertain. V lost 5 bases, J lost 7 bases, and 13 bases lay in between. The CDR3 totals 14 residues. In germline, CDR1 is SGHRS, CDR2 YFSETQ. The CDR3 nucleotides read TGCGCCAGCAGGTCCAGGATTGGCAATTCACCCCTCCACTTT. This codes for CASRSRIGNSPLHF.

The rearrangement links TRBV14 to TRBJ1-1, with D possibly TRBD1 on 5 matching bases. Germline loops: CDR1 SGHDN, CDR2 FVKESK. The CDR3 has 13 amino acids. V lost 0 bases and J lost 10, with 12 bases in between. The CDR3 bases are TGTGCCAGCAGCCAAGATTCAGGGCAGAGAGCTTTCTTT. Translating gives CASSQDSGQRAFF.

This chain joins TRBV28 and TRBJ2-7; D gene unclear. This CDR3 has 11 amino acids. The germline V gene encodes CDR1 MDHEN and CDR2 SYDVKM. With 7 bases removed from V and 5 bases from J, the gap between germline ends came to 9 bases. The CDR3 here is CASTSKHEQYF. DNA for the CDR3: TGTGCCAGCACCTCCAAACACGAGCAGTACTTC.

Remarks on this clonotype: A read error may account for a junction end that differs from germline. The genes are TRBV20-1 and TRBJ2-1; TRBD2 matches 7 bases. The CDR3 extends over 14 amino acids. Germline CDR1 is DFQATT and CDR2 is SNEGSKA (reference sequence). CDR3 residues: CSARGLVELNEQFF. The CDR3 nucleotides read TGCAGTGCGAGAGGACTAGTGGAGTTGAATGAGCAGTTCTTC.

The chain links TRBV20-1 to TRBJ2-1; TRBD1 matches at 11 bases. Germline CDR1 and CDR2: DFQATT and SNEGSKA (reference sequence). Trimming cost V 6 bases and J 6 bases; bases outside gene matches: 7. This CDR3 is 14 amino acids long. CDR3 nucleotide sequence: TGCAGTGCCTTGGGACAGGGGGTTTTCAATGAGCAGTTCTTC. The encoded protein is CSALGQGVFNEQFF.

The rearrangement uses TRBV6-1 and TRBJ1-5; unclear D gene. Looked up from germline, CDR1 is MNHNS and CDR2 is SASEGT. V was pared by 1 base and J by 5 bases, with 6 bases between. This CDR3 comprises 13 residues. CDR3 sequence (DNA): TGTGCCAGCAGTGAAGACAGAGATCAGCCCCAGCATTTT. Its protein product is CASSEDRDQPQHF.

The gene calls are TRBV5-1 and TRBJ1-6; 10 positions match TRBD1. The CDR3 is 15 residues long. The germline V gene has CDR1 SGHRS and CDR2 YFSETQ. V shed 3 bases, J shed 6 bases, and the junction held 3 bases outside the gene matches. DNA for the CDR3: TGCGCCAGCAGCTCGACAGGGGGCGGTAATTCACCCCTCCACTTT. Translated: CASSSTGGGNSPLHF.

The V and J genes are TRBV7-9 and TRBJ1-2, with 9 bases that match TRBD1. Germline V gene data show CDR1 as SEHNR and CDR2 as FQNEAQ (reference sequence). V lost 4 bases to trimming and J lost 3 bases; unmatched junction nucleotides: 15. The CDR3 has 18 residues. The CDR3 reads CASSSWDRAFRGDYGYTF. The CDR3 DNA is TGTGCCAGCAGCTCTTGGGACAGGGCTTTTAGGGGAGACTATGGCTACACCTTC.